This T cell receptor beta chain was captured by sequencing in a study of identical twins (dated by TCRdb to the mid-2010s). Regarding the complete study: TCR alpha and beta repertoires from monozygotic twins, unrelated adults of various ages and cord blood were deep-sequenced to test whether fetal clonotypes persist. Replicate twin experiments were performed at different times using different library preparation protocols to rule out contamination.

A word on this clonotype: The antigen it binds to is not known. Base qualities are not recorded, but no much larger clone differs from it by a single base.

The receptor library was made with 5' RACE. The run used an Illumina HiSeq 2000. Template switching introduced a universal primer binding site; the final cDNA contained a unique molecular identifier, enabling accurate counting of TCR cDNA molecules. Specific primers in the conserved constant-segment region were used to synthesize first-strand cDNA for the TCR alpha and beta chains. Each cDNA library was double barcoded, with a SMART-Mk sample barcode plus Illumina barcodes, to control for contamination. TruSeq adapter sequences and Illumina sample barcodes were added in two successive PCR steps. The TCR alpha and beta cDNA libraries were sequenced on the Illumina HiSeq platform using custom primers. Processing in the source paper ran as follows. MiGEC processed the raw reads to extract unique molecular identifiers, while MiXCR was used to determine the CDR3 positions. Recombination models were inferred per individual with the repgenHMM and IGoR tools using an EM algorithm. The analysis of shared clonotypes was done with the tcR package in R, with sharing normalized by the product of cloneset sizes. To study raw recombination without the effects of thymic and clonal selection, out-of-frame nonproductive sequences were analyzed. Through fastp at Q25 and MiXCR, TCRdb rebuilt clones from the public reads, retaining in-frame beta chains. Rows matching on CDR3 protein sequence are summarized as one entry with the most common DNA and genes. TCRdb, not the authors, supplied the V and J calls. The sample table shows roughly 1.6 million distinct CDR3 sequences, and 32% are seen once. The top ten constitute 0.25% to 0.3% of the sample.

Relative to germline, V is missing 7 bases and J is missing 6 bases, with 3 bases of the junction outside any gene match. According to the germline V gene, CDR1 reads KGHDR and CDR2 reads SFDVKD. The CDR3, cysteine through phenylalanine, is 14 amino acids long. The only DNA kept is the CDR3, 42 bases in frame from the first base. Only healthy Caucasian donors were included. Points the paper makes about the study in general: Compared with coincidental sharing between unrelated individuals, out-of-frame TCR alpha sequences shared between twins had an excess of sequences with low generation probability. Conclusions relied on cross-sectional statistical analysis, since the same donors could not be followed over many years. Fewer insertions were carried by abundant cord blood beta clonotypes, a similar but weaker trend appeared in young adult naive repertoires, and no such trend appeared in memory repertoires. The excess sharing between twins in beta out-of-frame sequences was weaker because fewer shared sequences reduced the signal-to-noise ratio. Recombination models systematically underestimated out-of-frame TCR alpha sharing in monozygotic twins but agreed with sharing between unrelated individuals. Zero-insertion analyses could be partly confounded by invariant T cells such as MAIT and iNKT, though diverse VJ usage argued against such confounding for most clonotypes.

Sequencing was performed on cord blood. The rearranged segments are TRBV24-1 and TRBJ2-1, and TRBD2 matches 12 of the central bases. The sequence derives from a newborn girl in good health. The CDR3 reads as follows: CATSRTSGINEQFF. The DNA sequence is given as TGTGCCACCAGCCGGACTAGCGGGATCAATGAGCAGTTCTTC.